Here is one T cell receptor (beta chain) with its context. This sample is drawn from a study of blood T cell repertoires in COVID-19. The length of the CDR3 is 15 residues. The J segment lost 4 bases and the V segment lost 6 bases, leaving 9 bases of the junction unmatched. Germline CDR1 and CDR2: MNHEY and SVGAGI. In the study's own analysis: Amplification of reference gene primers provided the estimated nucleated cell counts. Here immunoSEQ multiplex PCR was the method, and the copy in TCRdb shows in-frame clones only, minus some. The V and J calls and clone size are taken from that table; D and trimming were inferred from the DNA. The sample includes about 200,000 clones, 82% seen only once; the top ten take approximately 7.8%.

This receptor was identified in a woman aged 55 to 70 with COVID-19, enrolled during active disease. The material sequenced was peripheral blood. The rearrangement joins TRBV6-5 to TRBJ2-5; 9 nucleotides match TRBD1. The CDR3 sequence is CASSAGPGQGETQYF. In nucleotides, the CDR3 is TGTGCCAGCAGCGCAGGCCCGGGACAGGGAGAGACCCAGTACTTC.